The 21 T cell receptor beta chains presented below share a single source sample, sequenced in a study of identical twins. TCRdb passed the 5' RACE reads through MiXCR, listing each CDR3 protein once. In the table there are 350,000 to 450,000 distinct CDR3 sequences, approximately 17% of which are singletons. Sequenced sample: naive T cells sorted from blood. These receptors all come from a man aged 45-60 years in good health.

This clonotype was picked up a small number of times. The CDR3 loop is CASSLWTSLYNEQFF. CDR3 coding DNA: TGTGCCAGCAGCTTGTGGACTAGCCTGTACAATGAGCAGTTCTTC. This chain links TRBV5-6 with TRBJ2-1; 8 bases match TRBD2. The CDR3 is made up of 15 amino acids. Trimming took 1 base from V and 4 from J; bases not matched to a gene: 4. Germline-derived CDR1 and CDR2 are SGHDT and YYEEEE.

Only a few counts were recorded for this clonotype. The chain recombines TRBV7-8 with TRBJ1-4; 8 nucleotides align to TRBD1. CDR1 is SGHVS, CDR2 FQNEAQ, per germline. The CDR3 extends over 19 amino acids. The V and J ends lost 3 bases and 8 bases, in that order; junction bases with no gene match: 20. The CDR3 loop reads CASSFRTIHGQGLREKLFF. Here the CDR3 DNA reads TGTGCCAGCAGCTTCCGGACCATTCACGGACAGGGTCTACGGGAAAAACTGTTTTTT.

The table lists this clonotype with many counts. The CDR3 DNA follows: TGTGCCAGCAGTTCGAGCCGGACAGGGGGCAATGAGCAGTTCTTC. The encoded protein is CASSSSRTGGNEQFF. The chain uses TRBV12-3 or TRBV12-4 and TRBJ2-1; TRBD1 matches 10 bases. The CDR3 covers 15 residues. Losses at the gene ends were 4 bases for V and 6 bases for J; bases not matched to a gene: 6.

At least ten counts were recorded for this clonotype. V and J are TRBV5-1 and TRBJ1-2, with no clear D. Deletions cut 4 bases from V and 8 bases from J, with 12 bases between. Germline V lookup: CDR1 SGHRS, CDR2 YFSETQ. This CDR3 has 12 amino acids. The CDR3 region has the DNA TGCGCCAGCAGCGTTACCGGGCGGGGCTACACCTTC. This encodes CASSVTGRGYTF.

The sample holds a few counts of this clonotype. The J gene is TRBJ2-1, the V gene TRBV11-2; TRBD1 or TRBD2 may be the D gene (5 bases each). Germline V lookup: CDR1 SGHAT, CDR2 FQNNGV. Trimming stripped 2 bases from V and 7 bases from J, with 21 bases between. This CDR3 has 17 amino acids. CDR3 amino acids: CASSLLVGTAVLNEQFF. The CDR3 DNA reads TGTGCCAGCAGCTTATTAGTCGGGACGGCCGTCCTTAATGAGCAGTTCTTC.

This clonotype was seen a handful of times. This chain uses TRBV20-1 with TRBJ1-4, with 7 bases that match TRBD1. The CDR3 contains 17 residues. CDR1 DFQATT and CDR2 SNEGSKA come from the germline V gene (reference sequence). Trimming at V came to 0 bases and at J to 1 base, leaving 8 bases not matched to a gene. The CDR3 sequence: CSARDSERGLTNEKLFF. CDR3 nucleotides: TGCAGTGCTAGAGATTCGGAGAGGGGGCTAACTAATGAAAAACTGTTTTTT.

Of note for this clonotype: The junction departs from germline at one end; a sequencing error may be responsible. The chain is built from TRBV7-7 and TRBJ2-5; a weak D match, TRBD1 (5 bases). Germline lookup yields CDR1 SSHAT and CDR2 FNYEAQ (reference sequence). This CDR3 has 14 amino acids. Here the CDR3 reads CASSLRAGKETQYF. The CDR3 DNA reads TGTGCTAGCAGCTTACGGGCAGGGAAAGAGACCCAGTACTTC.

This clonotype was seen repeatedly, ten times or more. The chain recombines TRBV25-1 with TRBJ2-1; 12 bases agree with TRBD2. V lost 6 bases to trimming and J lost 3 bases; unmatched junction nucleotides: 15. Germline loops: CDR1 MGHDK, CDR2 SYGVNS. The CDR3 runs 19 residues. CDR3 in DNA: TGTGCCAGCAGCGCTATGAGGCTAGCGGGAGGGCGAGGCTACAATGAGCAGTTCTTC. It yields the protein CASSAMRLAGGRGYNEQFF.

The rearrangement joins TRBV5-1 to TRBJ2-1, with D perhaps TRBD1 or TRBD2 (6 bases each). Germline V CDR1 and CDR2: SGHRS, YFSETQ. There are 15 residues in the CDR3. The V gene lost 4 bases and the J gene lost 2 bases, with 13 bases spanning the gap. The CDR3 protein is CASSILEGAYNEQFF. In DNA, the CDR3 is TGCGCCAGCAGCATTCTGGAGGGGGCCTACAATGAGCAGTTCTTC. The complete variable domain, with remaining parts taken from reference TRBV5-1 and TRBJ2-1, reads KAGVTQTPRYLIKTRGQQVTLSCSPISGHRSVSWYQQTPGQGLQFLFEYFSETQRNKGNFPGRFSGRQFSNSRSEMNVSTLELGDSALYLCASSILEGAYNEQFFGPGTRLTVL.

The rearrangement joins TRBV18 to TRBJ2-3, with 8 positions matching TRBD2. This CDR3 region has 15 residues. The trim removed 1 base at V and 8 bases at J, leaving 8 bases unmatched. Germline V gene data show CDR1 as KGHSH and CDR2 as LQKENI. CDR3 sequence: CASSPQPLAEGTQYF. The CDR3 coding sequence is TGTGCCAGCTCACCACAACCACTAGCGGAGGGTACGCAGTATTTT. Drawing the rest from reference TRBV18 and TRBJ2-3, the complete variable domain is NAGVMQNPRHLVRRRGQEARLRCSPMKGHSHVYWYRQLPEEGLKFMVYLQKENIIDESGMPKERFSAEFPKEGPSILRIQQVVRGDSAAYFCASSPQPLAEGTQYFGPGTRLTVL.

This clonotype came up once. The chain uses TRBV20-1 and TRBJ2-7; 10 bases fit TRBD1. CDR3 size: 17 residues. Germline CDR1 and CDR2: DFQATT and SNEGSKA (reference sequence). Trimming removed 0 bases from V and 3 bases from J; junction bases left unmatched: 11. Written as DNA, the CDR3 is TGCAGTGCTAGAGATATGTCGGGGACAGGGGTAATCTACGAGCAGTACTTC. It is translated as CSARDMSGTGVIYEQYF.

This clonotype came up a few times. The chain couples TRBV7-8 to TRBJ2-1, with 13 positions matching TRBD2. In germline, CDR1 is SGHVS, CDR2 FQNEAQ. V trimming: 1 base; J trimming: 5 bases; junction bases outside the gene matches: 14. The CDR3 totals 20 residues. The CDR3 DNA sequence: TGTGCCAGCAGCTTAGGGCCCCCCGGGACTAGCGGGATACGTAACAATGAGCAGTTCTTC. This sequence encodes CASSLGPPGTSGIRNNEQFF.

This chain joins TRBV4-1 and TRBJ2-7; 8 positions match TRBD1. The CDR3 has 15 residues. CDR1 is MGHRA and CDR2 is YSYEKL in the germline V gene. The V and J ends lost 0 bases and 2 bases, in that order; junction bases with no gene match: 3. CDR3 amino acids: CASSQERTGPYEQYF. CDR3 bases: TGCGCCAGCAGCCAAGAACGGACAGGGCCCTACGAGCAGTACTTC.

This clonotype was seen only a few times. V usage is TRBV5-1 and J usage is TRBJ2-1; 8 bases agree with TRBD1. The CDR3 length is 14 residues. The ends lost 5 bases at V and 4 bases at J; junction bases unmatched: 5. Germline CDR1 is SGHRS and CDR2 is YFSETQ. The CDR3: CASRRQGSYNEQFF. The CDR3 coding sequence is TGCGCCAGCAGGCGACAGGGGTCTTACAATGAGCAGTTCTTC.

This clonotype was picked up many times. V usage is TRBV2 and J usage is TRBJ2-2, with TRBD1 identical over 7 bases. In germline, CDR1 is SNHLY, CDR2 FYNNEI. The CDR3 is 16 residues long. V lost 8 bases, J lost 0 bases, and 9 bases stayed unmatched. Written as DNA, the CDR3 is TGTGCCAGCCAAAGGGACAGCTCGGCGAACACCGGGGAGCTGTTTTTT. This sequence encodes CASQRDSSANTGELFF.

V is TRBV15 and J is TRBJ2-5, with D perhaps being TRBD1 or TRBD2 (5 bases each). In germline, CDR1 is LNHNV, CDR2 YYDKDF (reference sequence). Trimming left V 1 base short and J 5 bases short, with 17 bases between. This CDR3 has 16 amino acids. CDR3 region: CATSRGLSGSGETQYF. For the CDR3, the DNA is TGTGCCACCAGCAGAGGTCTCTCAGGGAGTGGGGAGACCCAGTACTTC.

This chain uses TRBV29-1 with TRBJ2-2; D perhaps matches TRBD1 (5 bases). CDR3 length: 16 amino acids. Germline V gene sequence: CDR1 SQVTM, CDR2 ANQGSEA. V lost 0 bases, J lost 5 bases, and 16 bases lay in between. The CDR3 region is CSVEEWNMKGTGELFF. CDR3 nucleotides: TGCAGCGTTGAAGAGTGGAACATGAAGGGGACCGGGGAGCTGTTTTTT.

This clonotype occurred a few times. This chain connects TRBV27 to TRBJ2-3; D is undetermined. CDR3 length: 14 amino acids. Germline V gene sequence: CDR1 MNHEY, CDR2 SMNVEV (reference sequence). Deletions cut 0 bases from V and 5 bases from J, with 9 bases between. In nucleotides, the CDR3 is TGTGCCAGCAGTTTATCGGGTGCAGGAGATACGCAGTATTTT. Translating gives CASSLSGAGDTQYF.

This clonotype was detected only a few times. The chain employs TRBV6-2 or TRBV6-3 and TRBJ2-3; no definite D call. This CDR3 spans 14 amino acids. V was trimmed by 6 bases and J by 1 base, leaving 11 bases between them. Germline values: CDR1 MNHEY, CDR2 SVGEGT. This CDR3 is CASRPLAGTDTQYF. The DNA of the CDR3 is TGTGCCAGCAGGCCTCTGGCGGGCACAGATACGCAGTATTTT.

This clonotype came up a few times. The V gene is TRBV7-9, the J gene TRBJ1-2; 8 nucleotides agree with TRBD1. CDR3 length: 17 amino acids. The V segment lost 3 bases and the J segment 4 bases; nucleotides outside the gene matches: 13. Germline CDR1 is SEHNR and CDR2 is FQNEAQ (reference sequence). In nucleotides, the CDR3 is TGTGCCAGCAGCTTTTCTTCCCGGGACAGGAGCCCCTATGGCTACACCTTC. Its protein product is CASSFSSRDRSPYGYTF.

This clonotype has ten or more counts. The DNA for the CDR3 is TGCAGTGCCAGTTGGGGGGCGAACACCGGGGAGCTGTTTTTT. Translating gives CSASWGANTGELFF. The chain combines TRBV20-1 with TRBJ2-2; weak D call: TRBD2 (6 bases). Per germline, CDR1 DFQATT and CDR2 SNEGSKA (reference sequence). This CDR3 has 14 amino acids. Trimming stripped 6 bases from V and 0 bases from J, with 11 bases between.